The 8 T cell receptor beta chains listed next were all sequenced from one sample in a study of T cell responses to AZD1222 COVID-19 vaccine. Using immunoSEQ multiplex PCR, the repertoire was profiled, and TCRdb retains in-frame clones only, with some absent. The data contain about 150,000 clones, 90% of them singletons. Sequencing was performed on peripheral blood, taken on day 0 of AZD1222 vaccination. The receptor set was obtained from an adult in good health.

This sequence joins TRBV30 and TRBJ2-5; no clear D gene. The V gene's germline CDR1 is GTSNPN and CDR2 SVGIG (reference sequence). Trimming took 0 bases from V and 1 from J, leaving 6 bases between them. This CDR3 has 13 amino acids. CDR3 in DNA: TGTGCCTGGAGTGTACTAACCCAAGAGACCCAGTACTTC. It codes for CAWSVLTQETQYF.

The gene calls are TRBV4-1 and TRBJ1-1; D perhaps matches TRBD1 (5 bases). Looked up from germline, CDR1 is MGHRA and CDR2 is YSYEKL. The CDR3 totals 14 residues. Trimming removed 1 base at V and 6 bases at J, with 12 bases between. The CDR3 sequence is CASSQVGTLAEAFF. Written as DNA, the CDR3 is TGCGCCAGCAGCCAAGTCGGGACGTTGGCTGAAGCTTTCTTT.

CDR3 DNA: TGCGCCAGCAGCCAAGAACGGCAGACCTACGAGCAGTACTTC. Its protein product is CASSQERQTYEQYF. This rearrangement joins TRBV4-3 to TRBJ2-7; the D is unclear. CDR1 LGHNA and CDR2 YSLEER come from the germline V gene. V gave up 0 bases and J gave up 2 bases, with 8 bases separating them. The CDR3 contains 14 residues.

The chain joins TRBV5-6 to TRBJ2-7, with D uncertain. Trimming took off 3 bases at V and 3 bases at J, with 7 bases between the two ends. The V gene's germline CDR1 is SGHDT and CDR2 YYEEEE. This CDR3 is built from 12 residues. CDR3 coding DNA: TGTGCCAGCAGCTCGAGAAGCTACGAGCAGTACTTC. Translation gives CASSSRSYEQYF.

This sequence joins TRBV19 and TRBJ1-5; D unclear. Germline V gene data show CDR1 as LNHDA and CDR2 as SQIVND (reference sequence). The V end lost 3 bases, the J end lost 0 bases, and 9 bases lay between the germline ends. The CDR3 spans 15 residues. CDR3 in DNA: TGTGCCAGTAGTATTGGAGAAAATAGCAATCAGCCCCAGCATTTT. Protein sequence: CASSIGENSNQPQHF. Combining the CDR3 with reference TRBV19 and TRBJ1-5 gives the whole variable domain DGGITQSPKYLFRKEGQNVTLSCEQNLNHDAMYWYRQDPGQGLRLIYYSQIVNDFQKGDIAEGYSVSREKKESFPLTVTSAQKNPTAFYLCASSIGENSNQPQHFGDGTRLSIL.

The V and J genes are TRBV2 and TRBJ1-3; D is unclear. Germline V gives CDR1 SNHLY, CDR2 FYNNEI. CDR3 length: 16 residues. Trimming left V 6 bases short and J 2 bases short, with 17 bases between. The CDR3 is CASSLARGSAGNTIYF. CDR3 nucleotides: TGTGCCAGCAGCCTTGCCCGGGGATCAGCTGGAAACACCATATATTTT. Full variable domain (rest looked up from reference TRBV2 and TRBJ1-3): EPEVTQTPSHQVTQMGQEVILRCVPISNHLYFYWYRQILGQKVEFLVSFYNNEISEKSEIFDDQFSVERPDGSNFTLKIRSTKLEDSAMYFCASSLARGSAGNTIYFGEGSWLTVV.

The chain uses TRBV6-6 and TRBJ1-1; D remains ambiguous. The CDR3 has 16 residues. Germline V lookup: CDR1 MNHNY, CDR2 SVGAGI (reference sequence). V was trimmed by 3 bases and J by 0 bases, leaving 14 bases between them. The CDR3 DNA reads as TGTGCCAGCAGTTATGGGCGGCTGACTTTGAACACTGAAGCTTTCTTT. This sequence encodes CASSYGRLTLNTEAFF.

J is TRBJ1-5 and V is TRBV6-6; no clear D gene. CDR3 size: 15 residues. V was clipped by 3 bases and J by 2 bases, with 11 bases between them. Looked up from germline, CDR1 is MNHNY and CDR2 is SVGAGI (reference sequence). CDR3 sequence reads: CASSYRVQGNQPQHF. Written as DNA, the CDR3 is TGTGCCAGCAGTTATAGGGTTCAGGGCAATCAGCCCCAGCATTTT.